This entry describes one T cell receptor (beta chain). The target antigen is unknown. The sort gate was single viable CD3+CD4+CD8-CD45RO+ cells for memory CD4+ T cells. Total CD4+ T cells were enriched by CD4 positive selection. V gave up 10 bases and J gave up 8 bases; unmatched junction bases: 5. The CDR3 is made up of 13 amino acids. Germline V gives CDR1 MNHEY, CDR2 SMNVEV (reference sequence). The data originate from a study of memory CD4+ T cells and cytomegalovirus serostatus. Study in general: Donors were healthy Belgian adults, fewer than ten CMV seropositive and about two dozen seronegative.

Study outcomes and limitations: Of roughly 180 reported CMV TCRbeta sequences, 65 to 85 were found in memory CD4+ repertoires.

Some clones are missing from TCRdb's copy, which holds only in-frame ones; the method was immunoSEQ multiplex PCR. The profile shows tens of thousands of clones, 74% of them singletons. This TCR was sampled from an adult in good health and CMV-seropositive. The rearrangement uses TRBV27 and TRBJ1-6; TRBD1 matches at 10 bases. The sequencing sample was made of memory CD4+ T cells from blood. The CDR3 is CATSGTGDSPLHF. Here the CDR3 DNA reads TGTGCCACCTCTGGGACAGGGGATTCACCCCTCCACTTT.